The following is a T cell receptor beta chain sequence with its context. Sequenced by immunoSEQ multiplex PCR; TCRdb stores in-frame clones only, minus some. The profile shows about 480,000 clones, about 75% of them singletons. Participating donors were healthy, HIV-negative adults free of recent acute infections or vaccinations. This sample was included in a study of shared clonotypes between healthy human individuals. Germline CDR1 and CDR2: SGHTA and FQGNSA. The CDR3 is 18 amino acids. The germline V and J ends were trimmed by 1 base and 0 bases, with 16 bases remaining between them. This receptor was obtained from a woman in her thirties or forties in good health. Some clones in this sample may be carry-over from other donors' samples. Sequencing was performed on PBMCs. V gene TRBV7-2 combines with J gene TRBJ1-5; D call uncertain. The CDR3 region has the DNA TGTGCCAGCAGCTTAGTAGCGGTAGGCAGAAATAGCAATCAGCCCCAGCATTTT. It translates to CASSLVAVGRNSNQPQHF.